Presented here are 9 T cell receptor beta chains from one specimen sequenced in a study of human T cells and chemical hapten exposure. TCRdb reprocessed the RACE reads via MiXCR and lists one record per CDR3 protein. Of roughly 48,000 distinct CDR3 sequences listed, 3.5% to 4.5% are singletons. Documented time point: healthy volunteer bleed at 2 weeks. The starting material, unfractionated whole blood, was used for total RNA extraction. The sample consisted of whole blood. Receptor source: a human donor in good health. Some clones in this sample may be carry-over from other donors' samples.

In this sample, this clonotype turned up many times. V usage is TRBV6-2 or TRBV6-3 and J usage is TRBJ2-7; D might be TRBD1 (6 bases). This CDR3 has 13 residues. Per the germline V gene, CDR1 is MNHEY and CDR2 is SVGEGT. The V end lost 5 bases, the J end lost 2 bases, and 10 bases lay between the germline ends. In DNA form, the CDR3 reads TGTGCCAGCAGTCGACAGGCCACCTACGAGCAGTACTTC. Translating it yields CASSRQATYEQYF.

In its sample, this clonotype was seen many times. This chain joins TRBV10-3 and TRBJ2-7, with D possibly being TRBD2 (5 bases). Deletions cut 9 bases from V and 2 bases from J, with 11 bases between. This CDR3 has 12 residues. Germline values: CDR1 ENHRY, CDR2 SYGVKD. Here the CDR3 reads CAMGGGPYEQYF. The CDR3 nucleotides read TGTGCCATGGGCGGAGGCCCCTACGAGCAGTACTTC.

This clonotype occurred many times. V gene TRBV3-1 combines with J gene TRBJ2-5; 10 bases map to TRBD2. From germline, CDR1 is LGHDT and CDR2 YNNKEL (reference sequence). This CDR3 region has 16 residues. V dropped 4 bases and J dropped 2; count of bases not matched to a gene: 7. CDR3 loop: CASSPGTSARQETQYF. The CDR3 nucleotides are TGTGCCAGCAGCCCAGGGACTAGCGCGCGTCAAGAGACCCAGTACTTC.

The CDR3 sequence: CASSTRREGRWNEQFF. The CDR3 DNA follows: TGTGCCAGCAGTACACGGCGGGAGGGCCGGTGGAATGAGCAGTTCTTC. This chain connects TRBV28 to TRBJ2-1; 9 bases agree with TRBD2. This CDR3 comprises 16 residues. The germline CDR1 and CDR2 sequences are MDHEN and SYDVKM. Trimming removed 5 bases from V and 7 bases from J; junction bases left unmatched: 12.

The table lists this clonotype with many counts. This chain links TRBV6-5 with TRBJ2-3; 9 bases map to TRBD2. J was trimmed by 0 bases and V by 5 bases; bases with no gene match: 3. The germline gives CDR1 MNHEY, CDR2 SVGAGI. The CDR3 has 15 amino acids. This chain's CDR3 is CASSRLAASTDTQYF. The CDR3 region has the DNA TGTGCCAGCAGTCGACTAGCGGCTAGCACAGATACGCAGTATTTT.

V and J are TRBV29-1 and TRBJ2-3; D may be TRBD1 (6 bases). This CDR3 contains 17 residues. The ends were cut back, 5 bases at V and 0 bases at J, with 21 bases in the middle. The germline CDR1 and CDR2 sequences are SQVTM and ANQGSEA. CDR3 residues: CSVKAPQGSLSTDTQYF. The CDR3 DNA reads as TGCAGCGTTAAGGCACCCCAGGGGTCCCTCAGCACAGATACGCAGTATTTT.

In this sample, this clonotype turned up many times. This chain connects TRBV5-6 to TRBJ2-3, with D possibly matching TRBD2 (5 bases). Germline-derived CDR1 and CDR2 are SGHDT and YYEEEE. V was pared by 7 bases and J by 4 bases, with 13 bases between. This CDR3 comprises 13 residues. CDR3 coding DNA: TGTGCCAGCTGGGAACGGGGATCAGATACGCAGTATTTT. Its protein product is CASWERGSDTQYF.

Many counts were recorded for this clonotype. The chain carries TRBV25-1 and TRBJ2-5, with 9 nucleotides matching TRBD1. Trimming at V came to 5 bases and at J to 4 bases, leaving 5 bases not matched to a gene. The CDR3 has 14 residues. Per the germline V gene, CDR1 is MGHDK and CDR2 is SYGVNS. CDR3 region: CASSHRTGVETQYF. For the CDR3, the DNA is TGTGCCAGCAGTCACCGGACAGGGGTAGAGACCCAGTACTTC. The variable domain in full, completed from reference TRBV25-1 and TRBJ2-5, reads EADIYQTPRYLVIGTGKKITLECSQTMGHDKMYWYQQDPGMELHLIHYSYGVNSTEKGDLSSESTVSRIRTEHFPLTLESARPSHTSQYLCASSHRTGVETQYFGPGTRLLVL.

V and J are TRBV28 and TRBJ2-7; the D call may be TRBD1 or TRBD2 (5 bases each). Germline CDR1 and CDR2: MDHEN and SYDVKM. V was pared by 11 bases and J by 1 base, with 24 bases between. The CDR3 extends over 16 amino acids. CDR3 sequence (DNA): TGTGCCTCCAAGGGTACGGGACGGGGCGGATCCTACGAGCAGTACTTC. This encodes CASKGTGRGGSYEQYF.